These T cell receptor beta chains were read from a single sample in a study of CD8+ T cells in alopecia areata. The data were produced by immunoSEQ multiplex PCR, yet TCRdb's version contains in-frame clones alone and is incomplete. The data hold roughly 210,000 clones, with approximately 47% observed a single time. Sequenced here: CD4+ T cells sorted from blood, sampled at approximately week 36, from a patient treated with tofacitinib. These receptors were taken from a human donor with alopecia areata. Each CDR3 is given with its conserved first and last residue. Each record gives: clone size, V gene, D gene, J gene, CDR3 protein, CDR3 DNA. A D gene is named only where the DNA matches it firmly. Expanded clones are given a class, and other clones once, few, many or no size at all.

>-|TRBV27|-|TRBJ1-5
CASSWAGGNQPQHF
TGTGCCAGCAGTTGGGCAGGGGGCAATCAGCCCCAGCATTTT
>few|TRBV4-3|TRBD1|TRBJ1-1
CASSQPGGGGNTEAFF
TGCGCCAGCAGCCAACCAGGGGGCGGAGGGAACACTGAAGCTTTCTTT
>-|TRBV29-1|TRBD1|TRBJ2-5
CSSRTGQETQYF
TGCAGCTCCCGGACAGGGCAAGAGACCCAGTACTTC
>-|TRBV21-1|-|TRBJ2-3
CASSPWDFRPDTQYF
TGTGCCAGCAGCCCCTGGGACTTCCGGCCAGATACGCAGTATTTT
>-|TRBV19|TRBD2|TRBJ2-1
CASSRLAGEWNEQFF
TGTGCCAGTAGTAGACTAGCGGGAGAGTGGAATGAGCAGTTCTTC
>-|TRBV20-1|-|TRBJ2-7
CSALLGYEQYF
TGCAGTGCCCTTTTGGGGTACGAGCAGTACTTC
>-|TRBV30|TRBD2|TRBJ2-3
CAWSRTSGIADTQYF
TGTGCCTGGAGTCGTACTAGCGGGATTGCAGATACGCAGTATTTT
>-|TRBV9|-|TRBJ2-5
CASSVGNSGVRQETQYF
TGTGCCAGCAGCGTAGGGAATAGCGGCGTACGCCAAGAGACCCAGTACTTC
>many|TRBV7-3|-|TRBJ2-5
CASSLIPAERETQYF
TGTGCCAGCAGCTTAATCCCGGCGGAACGGGAGACCCAGTACTTC
>-|TRBV29-1|TRBD2|TRBJ2-5
CSARAGPGETQYF
TGCAGCGCACGAGCGGGACCCGGGGAGACCCAGTACTTC
>-|TRBV5-1|-|TRBJ1-1
CASSLGLNTEAFF
TGCGCCAGCAGCCTCGGGTTGAACACTGAAGCTTTCTTT
>-|TRBV19|-|TRBJ2-5
CASRGEETQYF
TGTGCCAGCAGGGGAGAAGAGACCCAGTACTTC
>-|TRBV19|TRBD2|TRBJ2-5
CASSPWTSGDPIGETQYF
TGTGCCAGTAGTCCGTGGACTAGCGGAGACCCTATAGGGGAGACCCAGTACTTC
>few|TRBV15|-|TRBJ1-2
CATSSRVFPNYGYTF
TGTGCCACCAGCAGTCGCGTGTTCCCTAACTATGGCTACACCTTC
>-|TRBV30|TRBD1|TRBJ2-2
CAWRSTLRQGTGELFF
TGTGCCTGGCGCTCTACTTTGAGACAGGGGACCGGGGAGCTGTTTTTT
>few|TRBV6-5|TRBD1|TRBJ2-7
CASKRGRTYEQYF
TGTGCCAGCAAAAGGGGGCGGACCTACGAGCAGTACTTC
>-|TRBV29-1|TRBD2|TRBJ2-3
CSVDVGLATDTQYF
TGCAGCGTTGACGTGGGACTAGCTACAGATACGCAGTATTTT
>few|TRBV30|-|TRBJ2-5
CAWSAGTQETQYF
TGTGCCTGGAGCGCCGGGACTCAAGAGACCCAGTACTTC
>-|TRBV18|-|TRBJ2-7
CASSFGNEQYF
TGTGCCAGCTCATTTGGTAACGAGCAGTACTTC
>-|TRBV6-5|-|TRBJ1-2
CASRETGTGNYGYTF
TGTGCCAGCAGAGAGACCGGGACTGGGAACTATGGCTACACCTTC
>-|TRBV7-8|-|TRBJ2-6
CASSFVTGANVLTF
TGTGCCAGCAGCTTCGTTACAGGGGCCAACGTCCTGACTTTC
>few|TRBV10-3|-|TRBJ2-6
CASNQVTGGANVLTF
TGTGCCAGCAACCAGGTAACTGGTGGGGCCAACGTCCTGACTTTC
>few|TRBV27|TRBD1|TRBJ2-7
CASSSLSGGSYEQYF
TGTGCCAGCAGTTCCCTCTCAGGGGGCTCCTACGAGCAGTACTTC
>once|TRBV6-5|-|TRBJ1-1
CASRERGGMNTEAFF
TGTGCCAGCAGGGAGAGGGGCGGAATGAACACTGAAGCTTTCTTT
>few|TRBV7-9|-|TRBJ2-1
CATAGSSNEQFF
TGTGCCACCGCGGGGAGTAGTAATGAGCAGTTCTTC
>few|TRBV7-9|-|TRBJ1-1
CASSFRGNTEAFF
TGTGCCAGCAGCTTTCGTGGGAACACTGAAGCTTTCTTT
>-|TRBV18|TRBD2|TRBJ2-3
CASSSYGRAEADTQYF
TGTGCCAGCTCATCATACGGGAGGGCCGAAGCGGATACGCAGTATTTT
>-|TRBV5-6|-|TRBJ2-5
CASSGETQYF
TGTGCCAGCAGTGGTGAGACCCAGTACTTC
>-|TRBV7-9|-|TRBJ1-1
CASRQTLNTEAFF
TGTGCCAGCAGACAGACCCTGAACACTGAAGCTTTCTTT
>-|TRBV2|TRBD1|TRBJ1-5
CATNRGPDQPQHF
TGTGCCACCAACAGGGGACCCGATCAGCCCCAGCATTTT
>-|TRBV20-1|-|TRBJ2-1
CSAREYNEQFF
TGCAGTGCTAGAGAGTACAATGAGCAGTTCTTC
>-|TRBV4-3|TRBD2|TRBJ2-3
CASSRGAGVGTDTQYF
TGCGCCAGCAGCCGGGGAGCGGGAGTTGGCACAGATACGCAGTATTTT
>-|TRBV5-1|-|TRBJ1-5
CASSRDPNQPQHF
TGCGCCAGCAGCCGGGACCCTAATCAGCCCCAGCATTTT
>-|TRBV10-1|-|TRBJ2-3
CASSETDTQYF
TGCGCCAGCAGTGAAACAGATACGCAGTATTTT
>few|TRBV19|TRBD2|TRBJ2-5
CASSTGTSGLETQYF
TGTGCCAGTAGTACGGGGACTAGCGGGCTAGAGACCCAGTACTTC
>-|TRBV30|-|TRBJ2-3
CAWSVAGSGITDTQYF
TGTGCCTGGAGTGTAGCCGGGAGTGGGATCACAGATACGCAGTATTTT
>-|TRBV28|-|TRBJ1-2
CASSLSPRLNYGYTF
TGTGCCAGCAGTTTATCGCCGCGGCTGAACTATGGCTACACCTTC
>few|TRBV29-1|-|TRBJ2-3
CSVDAGRATDTQYF
TGCAGCGTTGACGCGGGCAGGGCCACAGATACGCAGTATTTT
>-|TRBV11-2|TRBD2|TRBJ2-5
CASSLVSLAGPWETQYF
TGTGCCAGCAGCTTAGTGAGCCTAGCGGGACCTTGGGAGACCCAGTACTTC
>-|TRBV28|-|TRBJ2-3
CASSSGTDTQYF
TGTGCCAGCAGTTCGGGCACAGATACGCAGTATTTT
>-|TRBV5-1|-|TRBJ2-1
CASSTKWGTDQSYNEQFF
TGCGCCAGCAGCACTAAGTGGGGGACTGATCAGTCCTACAATGAGCAGTTCTTC
>-|TRBV7-9|TRBD2|TRBJ2-5
CASSLVTGRAQETQYF
TGTGCCAGCAGCTTAGTAACCGGGAGGGCCCAAGAGACCCAGTACTTC
>-|TRBV6-5|TRBD1|TRBJ1-1
CASRPGGMNTEAFF
TGTGCCAGCAGGCCAGGGGGCATGAACACTGAAGCTTTCTTT
>few|TRBV19|-|TRBJ2-3
CASSPRVRTDTQYF
TGTGCCAGTAGCCCCCGGGTGCGCACAGATACGCAGTATTTT
>-|TRBV18|TRBD1|TRBJ2-7
CASSPPGTVLYEQYF
TGTGCCAGCTCACCACCCGGGACAGTACTCTACGAGCAGTACTTC
>few|TRBV4-1|TRBD1|TRBJ2-5
CASSPDKGAHVETQYF
TGCGCCAGCAGCCCCGATAAGGGGGCGCATGTGGAGACCCAGTACTTC
>-|TRBV5-1|-|TRBJ1-4
CASSLGSYEKLFF
TGCGCCAGCAGCTTGGGCAGCTATGAAAAACTGTTTTTT
>once|TRBV30|TRBD1|TRBJ1-2
CAWRTGGNYGYTF
TGTGCCTGGAGAACAGGGGGAAACTATGGCTACACCTTC
>-|TRBV30|-|TRBJ2-5
CAWRAPREVETQYF
TGTGCCTGGAGGGCCCCTAGGGAGGTAGAGACCCAGTACTTC
>few|TRBV30|-|TRBJ2-7
CAWREVEGKRSYEQYF
TGTGCCTGGAGGGAGGTGGAGGGGAAGAGATCCTACGAGCAGTACTTC
>-|TRBV30|-|TRBJ1-3
CAWGPGNTIYF
TGTGCCTGGGGGCCTGGAAACACCATATATTTT
>few|TRBV30|-|TRBJ2-3
CAWRGSGIDTQYF
TGTGCCTGGAGGGGTAGCGGCATAGATACGCAGTATTTT
>-|TRBV28|-|TRBJ2-1
CASSRTLPEQFF
TGTGCCAGCAGTCGGACTCTCCCAGAGCAGTTCTTC
>few|TRBV4-2|-|TRBJ2-2
CASSLRRGTGELFF
TGTGCCAGCAGCCTTAGGCGGGGCACCGGGGAGCTGTTTTTT
>-|TRBV5-1|TRBD1|TRBJ1-1
CASSFSGTVNTEAFF
TGCGCCAGCAGCTTCTCCGGGACAGTGAACACTGAAGCTTTCTTT
>-|TRBV30|-|TRBJ1-2
CAWSVRANYGYTF
TGTGCCTGGAGTGTAAGGGCTAACTATGGCTACACCTTC
>few|TRBV5-4|-|TRBJ2-3
CASSLEFSDTQYF
TGTGCCAGCAGCCTCGAATTCTCGGATACGCAGTATTTT